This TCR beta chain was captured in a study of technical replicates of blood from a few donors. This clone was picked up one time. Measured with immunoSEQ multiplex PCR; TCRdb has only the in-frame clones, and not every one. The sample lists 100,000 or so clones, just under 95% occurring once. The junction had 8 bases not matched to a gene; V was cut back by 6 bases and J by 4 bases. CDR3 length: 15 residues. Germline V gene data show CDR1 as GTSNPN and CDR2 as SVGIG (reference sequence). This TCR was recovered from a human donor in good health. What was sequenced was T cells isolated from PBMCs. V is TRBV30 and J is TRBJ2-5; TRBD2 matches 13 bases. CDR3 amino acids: CACKLAGGRGETQYF. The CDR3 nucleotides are TGTGCCTGTAAACTAGCGGGGGGGCGGGGAGAGACCCAGTACTTC.